The 22 T cell receptor beta chains below were found in one sample sequenced in a study of radiation and T cells in renal cell carcinoma. Specified time point: blood 2 weeks post-SBRT. The treatment was: 15 Gy SBRT to primary tumor, nephrectomy 4 weeks later. Using immunoSEQ multiplex PCR, the repertoire was profiled, and TCRdb retains in-frame clones only, with some absent. The data hold about 130,000 clones, with around 85% observed a single time. The material was blood, obtained from a patient whose treatment included radiotherapy and nephrectomy. These receptors were taken from a man aged 50 or older with renal cell carcinoma.

The chain links TRBV2 to TRBJ1-4; 7 bases map to TRBD1. J gave up 4 bases and V 8 bases, and 10 bases lay outside the gene matches. Germline CDR1 reads SNHLY; CDR2 reads FYNNEI. The CDR3 consists of 15 residues. This CDR3 reads CASQDPGQHNEKLFF. The CDR3 DNA sequence: TGTGCCAGCCAAGACCCGGGACAGCATAATGAAAAACTGTTTTTT.

This chain joins TRBV7-6 and TRBJ2-3; 10 nucleotides line up with TRBD2. The V segment lost 1 base and the J segment 0 bases; nucleotides outside the gene matches: 4. Per germline, CDR1 SGHVS and CDR2 FNYEAQ. The CDR3 totals 17 residues. The CDR3 spells CASSLGLTSGSTDTQYF. CDR3 DNA: TGTGCCAGCAGCTTAGGCTTGACTAGCGGGAGCACAGATACGCAGTATTTT.

The chain uses TRBV5-1 and TRBJ2-7; TRBD2 is a possible D gene (7 bases). V was shortened by 0 bases and J by 4 bases, with 11 bases between the two germline ends. Per the germline V gene, CDR1 is SGHRS and CDR2 is YFSETQ. The CDR3 is made up of 14 amino acids. CDR3 sequence: CASSLGGGRYEQYF. Written as DNA, the CDR3 is TGCGCCAGCAGCTTGGGCGGGGGCAGGTACGAGCAGTACTTC.

The genes are TRBV2 and TRBJ2-2, with 14 bases aligning to TRBD2. This CDR3 has 16 residues. V was clipped by 4 bases and J by 6 bases; unmatched bases: 4. Germline V gene sequence: CDR1 SNHLY, CDR2 FYNNEI. CDR3: CASSGGLAGAAGELFF. CDR3 in DNA: TGTGCCAGCAGTGGGGGACTAGCGGGAGCGGCCGGGGAGCTGTTTTTT.

The chain couples TRBV7-2 to TRBJ2-2; 7 nucleotides agree with TRBD1. The CDR3 sequence is 15 residues long. Germline lookup yields CDR1 SGHTA and CDR2 FQGNSA. The ends lost 6 bases at V and 4 bases at J; junction bases unmatched: 8. CDR3 in amino acids: CASSEQGMVTGELFF. CDR3 DNA sequence: TGTGCCAGCAGTGAACAGGGGATGGTCACCGGGGAGCTGTTTTTT.

This clone was seen just once. V usage is TRBV11-3 and J usage is TRBJ2-1; TRBD2 is a possible D gene (5 bases). The CDR3 extends over 16 amino acids. Per the germline V gene, CDR1 is SGHNT and CDR2 is YENEEA. Trimming took off 5 bases at V and 0 bases at J, with 14 bases between the two ends. The CDR3 reads CASSRGGRSSYNEQFF. The CDR3 DNA reads as TGTGCCAGCAGCCGGGGTGGGCGGAGCTCCTACAATGAGCAGTTCTTC.

This chain joins TRBV19 and TRBJ2-2; the match to TRBD1 covers 9 bases. CDR1 and CDR2 (germline): LNHDA, SQIVND (reference sequence). The CDR3 has 14 residues. V shed 8 bases, J shed 6 bases, and the junction held 7 bases outside the gene matches. CDR3 protein: CASGEQGASGELFF. In DNA, the CDR3 is TGTGCCAGTGGGGAACAGGGGGCCTCCGGGGAGCTGTTTTTT.

This clone turned up a few times. This rearrangement joins TRBV10-3 to TRBJ2-1; D is uncertain. The germline V and J ends were trimmed by 4 bases and 14 bases, with 9 bases remaining between them. This CDR3 has 10 amino acids. Germline lookup yields CDR1 ENHRY and CDR2 SYGVKD. CDR3 loop: CAISVRREFF. In nucleotides, the CDR3 is TGTGCCATCAGTGTTCGTCGGGAGTTCTTC.

J is TRBJ2-5 and V is TRBV6-5; 7 bases are a match to TRBD1. The CDR3 has 13 amino acids. V was pared by 4 bases and J by 5 bases, with 4 bases of the junction left unmatched. The germline CDR1 and CDR2 sequences are MNHEY and SVGAGI. The CDR3 region is CASSSTGMETQYF. Written as DNA, the CDR3 is TGTGCCAGCAGTTCGACAGGGATGGAGACCCAGTACTTC.

V usage is TRBV28 and J usage is TRBJ1-3; no firm D call. V was trimmed by 8 bases and J by 0 bases, leaving 11 bases between them. Per the germline V gene, CDR1 is MDHEN and CDR2 is SYDVKM. The CDR3 length is 14 residues. CDR3 region: CASQNSDSGNTIYF. The DNA for the CDR3 is TGTGCCAGCCAAAACTCCGACTCTGGAAACACCATATATTTT.

At least ten counts were recorded for this clone. The J gene is TRBJ1-1, the V gene TRBV7-8; D is undetermined. This CDR3 region has 14 residues. V dropped 2 bases and J dropped 7 bases, with 14 bases sitting between them. The germline V gene encodes CDR1 SGHVS and CDR2 FQNEAQ. CDR3 region: CASSLIVGSLEAFF. CDR3 sequence (DNA): TGTGCCAGCAGCTTAATAGTCGGTAGCCTTGAAGCTTTCTTT.

The rearrangement links TRBV19 to TRBJ2-7, with 9 bases aligning to TRBD1. The CDR3 covers 15 residues. Germline CDR1 is LNHDA and CDR2 is SQIVND (reference sequence). Trimming took 1 base from V and 2 from J; bases not matched to a gene: 3. CDR3 DNA sequence: TGTGCCAGTAGTATAGTGGGGACAGGGACCTACGAGCAGTACTTC. Translated, it gives CASSIVGTGTYEQYF. The whole variable domain, filled in from reference TRBV19 and TRBJ2-7, reads DGGITQSPKYLFRKEGQNVTLSCEQNLNHDAMYWYRQDPGQGLRLIYYSQIVNDFQKGDIAEGYSVSREKKESFPLTVTSAQKNPTAFYLCASSIVGTGTYEQYFGPGTRLTVT.

The CDR3, as DNA: TGTGCCAGCAGCGTAGGGTCAGACCCTACCTGGGGCTACACCTTC. Translation gives CASSVGSDPTWGYTF. The V and J genes are TRBV9 and TRBJ1-2; D gene uncertain. Trimming removed 0 bases at V and 8 bases at J, with 17 bases between. Germline CDR1 and CDR2: SGDLS and YYNGEE. There are 15 residues in the CDR3.

V gene TRBV5-8 combines with J gene TRBJ1-6, with D unresolved. Trimming cost V 2 bases and J 9 bases, with 12 bases left between them. The CDR3 is 14 residues long. Germline V CDR1 and CDR2: SGHTS, YDEGEE. In DNA form, the CDR3 reads TGTGCCAGCAGCTTCGAAAAATGGGGTTCACCCCTCCACTTT. Translated: CASSFEKWGSPLHF. The full variable domain, with the rest looked up from reference TRBV5-8 and TRBJ1-6, is EAGVTQSPTHLIKTRGQQATLRCSPISGHTSVYWYQQALGLGLQFLLWYDEGEERNRGNFPPRFSGRQFPNYSSELNVNALELEDSALYLCASSFEKWGSPLHFGNGTRLTVT.

The chain carries TRBV7-2 and TRBJ2-1; tentative D call: TRBD2 (6 bases). The CDR3 extends over 16 amino acids. The V gene's germline CDR1 is SGHTA and CDR2 FQGNSA. The ends were cut back, 1 base at V and 3 bases at J, with 13 bases in the middle. DNA for the CDR3: TGTGCCAGCAGCTTAGAGGTTTTCGGGAGCTACAATGAGCAGTTCTTC. It is translated as CASSLEVFGSYNEQFF. The variable domain in full, with the rest retrieved from reference TRBV7-2 and TRBJ2-1, is GAGVSQSPSNKVTEKGKDVELRCDPISGHTALYWYRQSLGQGLEFLIYFQGNSAPDKSGLPSDRFSAERTGGSVSTLTIQRTQQEDSAVYLCASSLEVFGSYNEQFFGPGTRLTVL.

The chain employs TRBV5-5 and TRBJ1-1; 7 bases map to TRBD1. Germline CDR1 reads SGHKS; CDR2 reads YYEKEE (reference sequence). This CDR3 is 16 amino acids long. Trimming cost V 1 base and J 3 bases; bases outside gene matches: 9. CDR3 nucleotides: TGTGCCAGCAGCTTGCCCCCAGGGGGAGGTCACACTGAAGCTTTCTTT. This codes for CASSLPPGGGHTEAFF. The complete variable domain, with remaining parts taken from reference TRBV5-5 and TRBJ1-1, reads DAGVTQSPTHLIKTRGQQVTLRCSPISGHKSVSWYQQVLGQGPQFIFQYYEKEERGRGNFPDRFSARQFPNYSSELNVNALLLGDSALYLCASSLPPGGGHTEAFFGQGTRLTVV.

This rearrangement joins TRBV6-1 to TRBJ1-3, with D possibly matching TRBD1 (6 bases). V lost 4 bases and J 0 bases, leaving 10 bases between the germline ends. The CDR3 length is 15 residues. CDR1 is MNHNS and CDR2 is SASEGT in the germline V gene. CDR3: CASSGQGSSGNTIYF. The CDR3 DNA reads TGTGCCAGCAGTGGCCAGGGGAGCTCTGGAAACACCATATATTTT.

The chain couples TRBV29-1 to TRBJ2-5; D tentatively reads TRBD1 or TRBD2 (5 bases each). Germline CDR1 is SQVTM and CDR2 is ANQGSEA. This CDR3 has 14 residues. The CDR3 is CTGTGTRNQETQYF. CDR3 DNA: TGCACCGGGACGGGGACCAGAAACCAAGAGACCCAGTACTTC. Filled out from reference TRBV29-1 and TRBJ2-5, the complete variable domain reads SAVISQKPSRDICQRGTSLTIQCQVDSQVTMMFWYRQQPGQSLTLIATANQGSEATYESGFVIDKFPISRPNLTFSTLTVSNMSPEDSSIYLCTGTGTRNQETQYFGPGTRLLVL.

The chain has TRBV2 and TRBJ2-3, with 8 bases fitting TRBD2. CDR1 and CDR2 from the germline V gene are SNHLY and FYNNEI. CDR3 length equals 16 residues. Trimming at V came to 2 bases and at J to 2 bases, leaving 6 bases not matched to a gene. The CDR3 sequence is CASSENLAGNTDTQYF. The CDR3 DNA reads TGTGCCAGCAGTGAAAACCTAGCGGGCAACACAGATACGCAGTATTTT.

The chain joins TRBV5-1 to TRBJ1-1; a possible D gene is TRBD1 (6 bases). Germline CDR1 SGHRS, CDR2 YFSETQ. The germline V and J ends were trimmed by 3 bases and 0 bases, with 12 bases remaining between them. This CDR3 region has 15 residues. This chain's CDR3 is CASSWTANMNTEAFF. Here the CDR3 DNA reads TGCGCCAGCAGCTGGACAGCCAACATGAACACTGAAGCTTTCTTT.

The CDR3 sequence is CAISELGGSLEDTQYF. In nucleotides, the CDR3 is TGTGCCATCAGTGAGTTGGGGGGGAGCTTGGAAGATACGCAGTATTTT. This chain uses TRBV10-3 with TRBJ2-3; the match to TRBD2 covers 7 bases. The CDR3 covers 16 residues. Per germline, CDR1 ENHRY and CDR2 SYGVKD. Trimming at V came to 1 base and at J to 5 bases, leaving 9 bases not matched to a gene.

This clone was seen only a few times. The J gene is TRBJ2-7, the V gene TRBV4-1; the D call may be TRBD1 or TRBD2 (5 bases each). The CDR3 runs to 15 residues. V lost 2 bases, J lost 4 bases, and 15 bases lay in between. Per the germline V gene, CDR1 is MGHRA and CDR2 is YSYEKL. CDR3 DNA: TGCGCCAGCAGCCAAACCCGGGACGGCTCATACGAGCAGTACTTC. Its translation is CASSQTRDGSYEQYF.